The clone carrying this TCR beta chain was seen repeatedly, ten times or more. The antigen remains unidentified. The data derive from a study of neurological immune-mediated disorders. Study observations and caveats: When repertoires were grouped phylogenetically, those of 18 of 34 multiple sclerosis patients fell into one related-CDR3 cluster, a possible signature. No CDR3 amino acid sequences were shared by expanded clones across subjects, suggesting private repertoires in all groups. The study found the most TCR clonal expansion in HTLV-1-associated myelopathy and the least in multiple sclerosis, below healthy controls.

The authors made cDNA by 5'RACE with 10-nucleotide random UMIs. TCRdb itself ran the 5' RACE reads through MiXCR, one entry per CDR3 protein. Among tens of thousands of distinct CDR3 sequences listed, more than 2% were seen once. The CDR3 extends over 11 amino acids. V was cut by 4 bases and J by 4 bases, with 3 bases left in between. Germline CDR1 SGHAT, CDR2 FQNNGV. V usage is TRBV11-2 and J usage is TRBJ2-3; D remains unclear. The sequencing input was PBMCs. This clonotype was sampled from a woman aged 45-60 years with multiple sclerosis. The CDR3 nucleotides are TGTGCCAGCAGCTCCGCAGATACGCAGTATTTT. This codes for CASSSADTQYF.